This is a list of T cell receptor beta chains from one sample in a study of blood T cell repertoires in COVID-19. Generated by immunoSEQ multiplex PCR, the TCRdb table keeps only in-frame clones and is missing some. Of some 370,000 clones listed, around 89% were seen once; the top ten hold roughly 1.2%. The sequenced sample consisted of peripheral blood. The receptors derive from a man aged 35 to 55 with acute or convalescent COVID-19. CDR3s include the opening cysteine and the closing phenylalanine or tryptophan. D genes are given only for firm matches. Clone size is stated in some rows and not others, as once, few, many or a class when expanded.

clone size	V gene	D gene	J gene	CDR3 protein	CDR3 DNA
NA	TRBV5-1	TRBD1	TRBJ1-6	CASSPGQGAVYNSPLHF	TGCGCCAGCAGCCCCGGACAGGGGGCGGTTTATAATTCACCCCTCCACTTT
NA	TRBV10-1	NA	TRBJ2-7	CASSECSTHSREQYF	TGCGCCAGCAGTGAGTGCTCGACACATTCAAGGGAGCAGTACTTC
NA	TRBV18	NA	TRBJ2-1	CASRDSGEQFF	TGTGCCAGCCGAGATAGTGGTGAGCAGTTCTTC
NA	TRBV29-1	NA	TRBJ2-5	CSVRTEGRETQYF	TGCAGCGTTAGGACGGAAGGGAGGGAGACCCAGTACTTC
NA	TRBV9	NA	TRBJ1-6	CASSTTGSGSPLHF	TGTGCCAGCAGCACTACAGGGTCGGGATCACCCCTCCACTTT
NA	TRBV6-6	TRBD1	TRBJ1-2	CASRRTGPGSGYTF	TGTGCCAGCAGGCGGACAGGGCCGGGTTCTGGCTACACCTTC
NA	TRBV11-3	NA	TRBJ2-1	CASSLGGQGRNEQFF	TGTGCCAGCAGCTTAGGGGGCCAGGGGCGCAATGAGCAGTTCTTC
NA	TRBV19	NA	TRBJ2-5	CASTRTSGGIVQYF	TGTGCCAGTACCCGTACGTCGGGGGGCATCGTCCAGTACTTC
NA	TRBV13	NA	TRBJ1-6	CASSFGTSSYNSPLHF	TGTGCCAGCAGCTTTGGGACATCCTCCTATAATTCACCCCTCCACTTT
NA	TRBV4-1	NA	TRBJ2-6	CASSHPGAGANVLTF	TGCGCCAGCAGCCACCCAGGGGCTGGGGCCAACGTCCTGACTTTC
NA	TRBV5-4	NA	TRBJ1-6	CASSPEMDSPLHF	TGTGCCAGCAGCCCGGAGATGGATTCACCCCTCCACTTT
NA	TRBV10-1	TRBD1	TRBJ2-7	CASSRTGGYEQYF	TGCGCCAGCAGTCGGACAGGGGGCTACGAGCAGTACTTC
NA	TRBV19	NA	TRBJ2-7	CASSDRSNDEQYF	TGTGCCAGTAGTGACAGGTCTAACGACGAGCAGTACTTC
NA	TRBV6-2/TRBV6-3	TRBD2	TRBJ2-2	CASSYSSGGNTGELFF	TGTGCCAGCAGTTATTCCAGCGGGGGGAACACCGGGGAGCTGTTTTTT
NA	TRBV9	TRBD2	TRBJ2-2	CASSVVAGAPGELFF	TGTGCCAGCAGCGTAGTAGCGGGAGCCCCCGGGGAGCTGTTTTTT
NA	TRBV4-1	NA	TRBJ1-1	CASRRVGGTEAFF	TGCGCCAGCAGGCGGGTAGGGGGCACTGAAGCTTTCTTT
NA	TRBV7-9	NA	TRBJ1-6	CASSRQVPGSSYNSPLHF	TGTGCCAGCAGCAGACAGGTCCCGGGGAGCTCCTATAATTCACCCCTCCACTTT
NA	TRBV7-2	NA	TRBJ2-7	CASRLHYEQYF	TGTGCCAGCAGACTCCACTACGAGCAGTACTTC
NA	TRBV18	NA	TRBJ2-1	CASSPRADYNEQFF	TGTGCCAGCTCACCACGGGCCGATTACAATGAGCAGTTCTTC
NA	TRBV5-1	NA	TRBJ2-7	CASSLNAGSSYEQYF	TGCGCCAGCAGCTTGAACGCTGGGAGCTCCTACGAGCAGTACTTC
NA	TRBV18	TRBD1	TRBJ1-2	CASSPILTGKSPNYGYTF	TGTGCCAGCTCACCAATCTTGACAGGGAAGTCCCCTAACTATGGCTACACCTTC
few	TRBV19	TRBD2	TRBJ2-5	CASSIGLEGSQETQYF	TGTGCCAGTAGTATCGGACTAGAGGGTTCCCAAGAGACCCAGTACTTC
NA	TRBV30	TRBD2	TRBJ2-1	CAWTGLAVNEQFF	TGTGCCTGGACGGGACTAGCAGTCAATGAGCAGTTCTTC
NA	TRBV27	NA	TRBJ2-7	CASSLSSSFWEQYF	TGTGCCAGCAGTTTATCCAGTTCGTTTTGGGAGCAGTACTTC
NA	TRBV4-3	TRBD1	TRBJ1-3	CASSQDRGSSGNTIYF	TGCGCCAGCAGCCAAGACAGGGGGTCCTCTGGAAACACCATATATTTT
NA	TRBV24-1	TRBD2	TRBJ2-3	CATSDSREDGPTDTQYF	TGTGCCACCAGTGATTCGCGGGAGGACGGTCCCACAGATACGCAGTATTTT
NA	TRBV5-1	NA	TRBJ1-3	CASSHDSPISGNTIYF	TGCGCCAGCAGCCACGACAGCCCTATCTCTGGAAACACCATATATTTT
NA	TRBV10-1	NA	TRBJ2-1	CASSDGPRGEQFF	TGCGCCAGCAGTGACGGGCCTAGGGGTGAGCAGTTCTTC
NA	TRBV6-5	TRBD2	TRBJ2-1	CASSYSLAGGPNEQFF	TGTGCCAGCAGTTACTCTTTAGCGGGAGGGCCAAATGAGCAGTTCTTC
NA	TRBV11-3	TRBD1	TRBJ2-7	CASRGITGVPYEQYF	TGTGCCAGCAGGGGAATCACAGGGGTCCCATACGAGCAGTACTTC
NA	TRBV11-2	NA	TRBJ1-2	CASSLDIRDYGYTF	TGTGCCAGCAGCTTAGATATCCGGGACTATGGCTACACCTTC
NA	TRBV7-2	TRBD1	TRBJ1-2	CASSLLPGQSYGYTF	TGTGCCAGCAGCTTACTCCCGGGACAGTCGTATGGCTACACCTTC
NA	TRBV5-8	TRBD1	TRBJ1-6	CASSSGQSASPLHF	TGTGCCAGCAGCTCGGGACAGTCTGCATCACCCCTCCACTTT
NA	TRBV5-4	NA	TRBJ2-7	CASSWGEPYEQYF	TGTGCCAGCAGCTGGGGAGAGCCTTACGAGCAGTACTTC
few	TRBV4-1	NA	TRBJ2-4	CASSQAGAKNIQYF	TGCGCCAGCAGCCAAGCAGGGGCCAAAAACATTCAGTACTTC
NA	TRBV28	NA	TRBJ1-5	CASRIINSRGAGNQPQHF	TGTGCCAGCAGAATAATCAACTCCAGGGGCGCTGGCAATCAGCCCCAGCATTTT
NA	TRBV5-1	TRBD2	TRBJ2-3	CASSGLAGGTDTQYF	TGCGCCAGCAGCGGACTAGCGGGAGGGACAGATACGCAGTATTTT
NA	TRBV11-2	TRBD1	TRBJ1-3	CASSSTGWGNTIYF	TGTGCCAGCAGCTCGACAGGGTGGGGAAACACCATATATTTT
few	TRBV19	TRBD1	TRBJ1-5	CASSSTGTAYSNQPQHF	TGTGCCAGTAGTTCGACGGGGACAGCGTATAGCAATCAGCCCCAGCATTTT
NA	TRBV5-1	NA	TRBJ1-1	CASSLAFGTGVLNTEAFF	TGCGCCAGCAGCTTGGCCTTTGGGACGGGGGTATTGAACACTGAAGCTTTCTTT
NA	TRBV2	TRBD1	TRBJ2-4	CASSSLRDRGSKNIQYF	TGTGCCAGCAGTTCGCTCCGGGACAGGGGGTCCAAAAACATTCAGTACTTC
NA	TRBV28	NA	TRBJ2-5	CASSLSGLYGLVNQTQYF	TGTGCCAGCAGTTTATCTGGACTGTACGGTTTGGTTAATCAGACCCAGTACTTC
NA	TRBV28	NA	TRBJ2-2	CASSFRLTTGELFF	TGTGCCAGCAGTTTTAGACTAACCACCGGGGAGCTGTTTTTT
NA	TRBV27	TRBD1	TRBJ1-1	CASKPPYRDRGRWSIEAFF	TGTGCCAGTAAGCCCCCCTACCGGGACAGGGGGCGATGGTCGATTGAAGCTTTCTTT
NA	TRBV11-2	NA	TRBJ2-1	CASGGVYNEQFF	TGTGCCAGCGGAGGGGTCTACAATGAGCAGTTCTTC
few	TRBV29-1	NA	TRBJ1-2	CSVEDPSGEYGYTF	TGCAGCGTTGAAGATCCCTCAGGGGAGTATGGCTACACCTTC
once	TRBV9	NA	TRBJ2-2	CASSPWGGANTGELFF	TGTGCCAGCAGCCCGTGGGGCGGTGCGAACACCGGGGAGCTGTTTTTT
NA	TRBV7-2	NA	TRBJ1-2	CASSLAVGSLYGYTF	TGTGCCAGCAGCTTAGCCGTGGGCTCCCTCTATGGCTACACCTTC
large	TRBV5-1	TRBD1	TRBJ1-2	CASRHRGISHGYTF	TGCGCCAGCCGGCACAGGGGGATTTCCCATGGCTACACCTTC
few	TRBV4-1	TRBD1	TRBJ1-1	CASRQGETEAFF	TGCGCCAGCAGACAGGGGGAAACTGAAGCTTTCTTT
NA	TRBV10-3	TRBD1	TRBJ1-3	CAIKPGTDGNTIYF	TGTGCCATCAAGCCAGGGACAGATGGAAACACCATATATTTT
NA	TRBV5-5	NA	TRBJ1-2	CASSLDGSNYGYTF	TGTGCCAGCAGCTTGGACGGGTCTAACTATGGCTACACCTTC
NA	TRBV19	NA	TRBJ1-5	CASSSILEGLVRNQPQHF	TGTGCCAGTAGCTCAATACTGGAGGGCCTGGTGCGCAATCAGCCCCAGCATTTT
NA	TRBV20-1	NA	TRBJ1-5	CSASILTPIISNQPQHF	TGCAGTGCTAGTATATTGACACCGATTATTAGCAATCAGCCCCAGCATTTT